A selection of T cell receptor beta chains follows, all from one sample in a study of CD8 T cells in ankylosing spondylitis. TCRdb reprocessed the 5' RACE reads with MiXCR, giving one entry per CDR3 protein. The table lists around 100,000 distinct CDR3 sequences, around 24% of them singletons. The sequenced material came from synovial fluid, either unsorted or a sorted T cell fraction (not recorded which). All receptors derive from a male donor with ankylosing spondylitis. Both conserved end residues are part of each CDR3. Fields, in order: CDR3 length, V gene, CDR3 protein.

len: 13
v_gene: TRBV12-5
CDR3aa: CASAPDSFYGYTF

len: 14
v_gene: TRBV7-2
CDR3aa: CASSLGAGRTEAFF

len: 14
v_gene: TRBV20-1
CDR3aa: CSAETLESDYEQYF

len: 14
v_gene: TRBV30
CDR3aa: CAWMGGILTDTQYF

len: 15
v_gene: TRBV20-1
CDR3aa: CSAIQGPLNTGELFF

len: 15
v_gene: TRBV29-1
CDR3aa: CSVEGLAGAGETQYF

len: 12
v_gene: TRBV3-1
CDR3aa: CASSQTSYGYTF

len: 15
v_gene: TRBV6-4
CDR3aa: CASARDRAITGELFF

len: 20
v_gene: TRBV4-2
CDR3aa: CASSQRRLAGDPNHQETQYF

len: 16
v_gene: TRBV5-5
CDR3aa: CASSLDQGSNPYEQYF

len: 14
v_gene: TRBV24-1
CDR3aa: CATSEKGATDTQYF